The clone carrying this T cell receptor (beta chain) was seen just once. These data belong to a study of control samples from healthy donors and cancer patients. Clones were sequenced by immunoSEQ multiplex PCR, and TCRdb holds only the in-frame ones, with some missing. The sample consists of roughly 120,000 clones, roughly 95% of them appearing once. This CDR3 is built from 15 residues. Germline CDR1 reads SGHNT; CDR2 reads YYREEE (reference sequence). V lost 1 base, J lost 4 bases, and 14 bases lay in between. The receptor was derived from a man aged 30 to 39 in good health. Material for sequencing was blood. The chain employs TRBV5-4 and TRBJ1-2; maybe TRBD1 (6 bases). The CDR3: CASSLSQGWGYGYTF. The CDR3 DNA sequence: TGTGCCAGCAGCTTGAGCCAGGGGTGGGGCTATGGCTACACCTTC. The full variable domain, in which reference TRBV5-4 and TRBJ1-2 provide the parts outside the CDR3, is ETGVTQSPTHLIKTRGQQVTLRCSSQSGHNTVSWYQQALGQGPQFIFQYYREEENGRGNFPPRFSGLQFPNYSSELNVNALELDDSALYLCASSLSQGWGYGYTFGSGTRLTVV.